The 22 T cell receptor beta chains presented below share a single source sample, sequenced in a study of blood T cell repertoires in COVID-19. Libraries were prepared by immunoSEQ multiplex PCR; TCRdb keeps only in-frame clonotypes and omits some of them. The sample includes about 160,000 clones, approximately 90% of them seen just once. Material for sequencing was PBMCs or T cells enriched from blood (not recorded which). The receptors were gathered from a woman aged 50 to 60 who had recovered from COVID-19.

The chain uses TRBV19 and TRBJ1-2, with D unclear. Germline V lookup: CDR1 LNHDA, CDR2 SQIVND (reference sequence). The CDR3 consists of 16 residues. V was shortened by 9 bases and J by 8 bases, with 28 bases between the two germline ends. Here the CDR3 DNA reads TGTGCCAGCATACCGGGAACAAGCTCCTTCTATGGAGGCTACACCTTC. Translation: CASIPGTSSFYGGYTF.

J is TRBJ1-6 and V is TRBV25-1; 7 nucleotides match TRBD1. V shed 3 bases and J 7 bases; nucleotides not matched to a gene: 6. CDR3 length equals 15 residues. The germline V gene has CDR1 MGHDK and CDR2 SYGVNS. Written as DNA, the CDR3 is TGTGCCAGCAGTGACGTACAGGGGTACAATTCACCCCTCCACTTT. This codes for CASSDVQGYNSPLHF. The full variable domain, in which reference TRBV25-1 and TRBJ1-6 provide the parts outside the CDR3, is EADIYQTPRYLVIGTGKKITLECSQTMGHDKMYWYQQDPGMELHLIHYSYGVNSTEKGDLSSESTVSRIRTEHFPLTLESARPSHTSQYLCASSDVQGYNSPLHFGNGTRLTVT.

The rearrangement joins TRBV6-5 to TRBJ1-1; D call uncertain. The CDR3 has 15 residues. Deletions cut 2 bases from V and 0 bases from J, with 10 bases between. Germline values: CDR1 MNHEY, CDR2 SVGAGI. CDR3 sequence reads: CASSYDRGLNTEAFF. The CDR3 region has the DNA TGTGCCAGCAGTTACGATCGGGGATTGAACACTGAAGCTTTCTTT.

The V and J genes are TRBV27 and TRBJ1-2; D may be TRBD1 (5 bases). The ends were cut back, 1 base at V and 7 bases at J, with 10 bases in the middle. Germline CDR1 MNHEY, CDR2 SMNVEV (reference sequence). The CDR3 extends over 13 amino acids. This chain's CDR3 is CASSLFGGGGYTF. The CDR3 DNA is TGTGCCAGCAGTTTATTCGGGGGTGGTGGCTACACCTTC.

J is TRBJ2-7 and V is TRBV27; maybe TRBD1 (6 bases). This CDR3 is built from 15 residues. The V end was cut by 4 bases, the J end by 4 bases, with 17 bases between. Per germline, CDR1 MNHEY and CDR2 SMNVEV (reference sequence). The CDR3 bases are TGTGCCAGCAGTTCGCTAGGTGGGGGCGGATACGAGCAGTACTTC. This encodes CASSSLGGGGYEQYF.

This clone occurred a few times. The chain has TRBV7-3 and TRBJ1-1, with 7 bases lining up with TRBD1. Germline values: CDR1 SGHTA, CDR2 FQGTGA. J gave up 4 bases and V 3 bases, and 11 bases lay outside the gene matches. The CDR3 loop spans 16 amino acids. CDR3 in amino acids: CASSFPGTAMSTEAFF. The CDR3, as DNA: TGTGCCAGCAGCTTCCCCGGGACAGCGATGAGCACTGAAGCTTTCTTT.

J is TRBJ2-7 and V is TRBV5-5; TRBD1 might be the D (7 bases). V gave up 4 bases and J gave up 7 bases, with 24 bases separating them. The germline V gene encodes CDR1 SGHKS and CDR2 YYEKEE (reference sequence). The CDR3 length is 16 residues. The CDR3 coding sequence is TGTGCCAGCAGCCACGCCGTGGACAGGACGGGGAGGGAGCAGTACTTC. Protein: CASSHAVDRTGREQYF.

This rearrangement joins TRBV6-2 or TRBV6-3 to TRBJ2-2, with D hard to call. The CDR3 length is 13 residues. Between the trimmed V and J ends, which lost 4 bases and 0 bases, there was a span of 3 bases. The germline V gene has CDR1 MNHEY and CDR2 SVGEGT. This chain's CDR3 is CASSWPNTGELFF. The CDR3 coding sequence is TGTGCCAGCAGTTGGCCGAACACCGGGGAGCTGTTTTTT.

The chain links TRBV6-2 or TRBV6-3 to TRBJ2-5; TRBD2 agrees at 12 bases. The CDR3 spans 17 residues. The V gene's germline CDR1 is MNHEY and CDR2 SVGEGT. V dropped 2 bases and J dropped 3; count of bases not matched to a gene: 7. CDR3 coding DNA: TGTGCCAGCAGTTACGGCGGACTAGCGGGGCAAAAAGAGACCCAGTACTTC. Protein: CASSYGGLAGQKETQYF.

This chain uses TRBV7-2 with TRBJ2-7; D not certain. The CDR3 loop spans 11 amino acids. V lost 5 bases to trimming and J lost 0 bases, with 2 bases between them. Germline-derived CDR1 and CDR2 are SGHTA and FQGNSA. The CDR3 nucleotides read TGTGCCAGCAGCCGCTCCTACGAGCAGTACTTC. It specifies CASSRSYEQYF.

Only one count was recorded for this clone. This chain joins TRBV19 and TRBJ1-5, with D unclear. The CDR3 runs to 12 residues. Trimming removed 8 bases from V and 4 bases from J, with 9 bases in between. Germline CDR1 reads LNHDA; CDR2 reads SQIVND (reference sequence). CDR3 sequence: CASSTANQPQHF. DNA for the CDR3: TGTGCCAGTTCAACAGCAAATCAGCCCCAGCATTTT.

This chain uses TRBV5-4 with TRBJ2-2, with 7 bases lining up with TRBD1. V lost 2 bases, J lost 3 bases, and 7 bases stayed unmatched. Per germline, CDR1 SGHNT and CDR2 YYREEE (reference sequence). The CDR3 loop spans 16 amino acids. CDR3 sequence: CASSLRGHGDTGELFF. CDR3 coding DNA: TGTGCCAGCAGCTTAAGGGGGCACGGGGACACCGGGGAGCTGTTTTTT.

This sequence joins TRBV6-2 or TRBV6-3 and TRBJ2-5; 13 positions match TRBD2. The CDR3 has 16 amino acids. J was trimmed by 3 bases and V by 6 bases; bases with no gene match: 7. The germline CDR1 and CDR2 sequences are MNHEY and SVGEGT. CDR3 sequence reads: CASSGLAGVKKETQYF. CDR3 DNA: TGTGCCAGCAGCGGACTAGCGGGGGTGAAGAAAGAGACCCAGTACTTC.

The chain couples TRBV5-6 to TRBJ2-2, with TRBD2 matching 8 bases. CDR1 SGHDT and CDR2 YYEEEE come from the germline V gene. V trimming: 5 bases; J trimming: 7 bases; junction bases outside the gene matches: 7. CDR3 length: 14 amino acids. The CDR3 loop reads CASSVGGAGGELFF. The CDR3 DNA follows: TGTGCCAGCAGTGTCGGGGGGGCCGGCGGGGAGCTGTTTTTT.

The chain employs TRBV4-2 and TRBJ1-2, with D perhaps matching TRBD1 (6 bases). Germline V gene lookup returns CDR1 LGHNA and CDR2 YNFKEQ. The V and J ends lost 1 base and 6 bases respectively, with 6 bases between them. The CDR3 has 12 amino acids. The CDR3 is CASSQGQDGYTF. The CDR3 nucleotides are TGTGCCAGCAGCCAAGGACAGGATGGCTACACCTTC.

The DNA for the CDR3 is TGTGCCAGCTCACGCCAGACAGGGGCGACGAACACTGAAGCTTTCTTT. Its protein product is CASSRQTGATNTEAFF. This rearrangement joins TRBV18 to TRBJ1-1, with 8 positions matching TRBD1. The CDR3 sequence is 16 residues long. The J segment lost 1 base and the V segment lost 4 bases, leaving 8 bases of the junction unmatched. The germline V gene has CDR1 KGHSH and CDR2 LQKENI.

J is TRBJ2-7 and V is TRBV19, with a tentative D call TRBD2 (5 bases). V lost 5 bases to trimming and J lost 0 bases, with 20 bases between them. CDR1 and CDR2 (germline): LNHDA, SQIVND (reference sequence). CDR3 length equals 17 residues. CDR3 residues: CASSGRGSASSSYEQYF. CDR3 DNA: TGTGCCAGTAGTGGCCGGGGTAGTGCATCTAGCTCCTACGAGCAGTACTTC.

The V and J genes are TRBV12-3 or TRBV12-4 and TRBJ1-1; D is unclear. The V end was cut by 3 bases, the J end by 2 bases, with 7 bases between. The CDR3 consists of 13 residues. CDR3 sequence (DNA): TGTGCCAGCAGTTTTTTAGAAAACACTGAAGCTTTCTTT. It is translated as CASSFLENTEAFF.

The chain joins TRBV3-1 (or the pseudogene TRBV3-2) to TRBJ1-3, with D unclear. The CDR3 sequence is 18 residues long. Germline CDR1 LGHDT, CDR2 YNNKEL (reference sequence). Trimming pared 4 bases from V and 2 bases from J, leaving 21 bases between. CDR3 nucleotides: TGTGCCAGCAGCCCCCTCCTACTCCGCGGAAGGACTGGAAACACCATATATTTT. This translates into CASSPLLLRGRTGNTIYF.

V gene TRBV6-1 combines with J gene TRBJ1-2; no firm D call. The CDR3 length is 17 residues. Trimming removed 2 bases from V and 2 bases from J, with 18 bases in between. Per germline, CDR1 MNHNS and CDR2 SASEGT. The CDR3 bases are TGTGCCAGCAGTGAACCCCCTTACCGAGGGTTGAACTATGGCTACACCTTC. It is translated as CASSEPPYRGLNYGYTF.

The CDR3 bases are TGTGCCAGCAGCTTAACCCCCGTAGCGGGGGGTTTGGGAGATACGCAGTATTTT. Amino acid sequence: CASSLTPVAGGLGDTQYF. The chain employs TRBV7-2 and TRBJ2-3; TRBD2 matches 10 bases. Germline values: CDR1 SGHTA, CDR2 FQGNSA. V lost 2 bases and J lost 5; bases outside the gene matches: 13. CDR3 length: 18 amino acids. Full variable domain (missing parts from reference TRBV7-2 and TRBJ2-3): GAGVSQSPSNKVTEKGKDVELRCDPISGHTALYWYRQSLGQGLEFLIYFQGNSAPDKSGLPSDRFSAERTGGSVSTLTIQRTQQEDSAVYLCASSLTPVAGGLGDTQYFGPGTRLTVL.

This chain connects TRBV29-1 to TRBJ1-2; D is possibly TRBD1 (5 bases). Germline loops: CDR1 SQVTM, CDR2 ANQGSEA. The CDR3 is 13 amino acids. Trimming removed 3 bases at V and 1 base at J, with 9 bases between. The CDR3 spells CSVDGGVNYGYTF. The DNA for the CDR3 is TGCAGCGTTGACGGAGGGGTTAACTATGGCTACACCTTC.